Included here is one T cell receptor (beta chain) sequence, with context. The antigen is not known. This entry belongs to a study of CD8 T cells in Susac syndrome. Findings and limits, study-wide: The authors acknowledged that the study's TCR sequencing and HLA analysis involved relatively few individuals.

CDR1 and CDR2 (germline): MGHRA, YSYEKL. V was clipped by 4 bases and J by 2 bases, with 9 bases between them. The CDR3 has 14 residues. cDNA came from about 0.51 to 1 ug RNA primed by random hexamers. Multiplex PCR with immunoSEQ amplified the TCR beta CDR3 across 54 Vbeta and 13 Jbeta. From the immunoSEQ multiplex PCR reads, TCRdb called clonotypes with MiXCR, one entry per CDR3 protein. The repertoire has 200,000 to 250,000 distinct CDR3 sequences, 92% of them found once; the top ten carry roughly 0.13%. Sequencing targeted TCR beta in blood CD8+ and CD4+ T cells. The multiple sclerosis control group comprised treatment-naive patients with stable or active relapsing-remitting disease.

J is TRBJ2-1 and V is TRBV4-1; no clear D. The source material was CD8+ T cells from PBMCs. This receptor was obtained from a human donor with multiple sclerosis. CDR3: CASSPGRTYNEQFF. In nucleotides, the CDR3 is TGCGCCAGCAGCCCCGGGCGAACCTACAATGAGCAGTTCTTC.